Sequencing of this T cell receptor beta chain was carried out in a study of OX40 agonist ivuxolimab in advanced cancers. As for the study in general: It was ivuxolimab, an agonistic anti-OX40 (CD134) antibody, that patients were treated with. Ivuxolimab was delivered to patients intravenously every 2 weeks at doses spanning 0.01 to 10 mg/kg. The mean age was about 57 years, ranging from 23 to 79, with around four fifths of participants male. General observations from the study: Within 6 weeks, CD4+ and CD8+ blood T cells expanded clonally at 0.1 to 3.0 mg/kg.

About this clone: Antigen specificity is unknown.

The V end lost 0 bases, the J end lost 2 bases, and 11 bases lay between the germline ends. Germline V gene sequence: CDR1 SGHRS, CDR2 YFSETQ. The CDR3 length is 16 residues. The repertoire was sequenced with immunoSEQ multiplex PCR; TCRdb's copy has only in-frame clones and lacks some. Here the sample spans approximately 77,000 clones, about 92% being singletons. The clonotype originates from an adult with an advanced solid tumor such as melanoma, head and neck, liver or kidney cancer. Material: CD4+ or CD8+ T cells sorted from blood, obtained in a trial of the OX40 agonist ivuxolimab. The chain carries TRBV5-1 and TRBJ2-2; no firm D call. DNA of the CDR3: TGCGCCAGCAGCTTGGTCCCCGGATACAACACCGGGGAGCTGTTTTTT. It specifies CASSLVPGYNTGELFF.